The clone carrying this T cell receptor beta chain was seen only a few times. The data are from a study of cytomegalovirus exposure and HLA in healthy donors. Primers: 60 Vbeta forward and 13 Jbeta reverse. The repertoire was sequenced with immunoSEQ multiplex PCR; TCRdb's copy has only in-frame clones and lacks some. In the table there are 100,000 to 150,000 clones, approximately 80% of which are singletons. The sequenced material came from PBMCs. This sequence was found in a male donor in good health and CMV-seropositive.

The CDR3 DNA reads TGTGCCAGCTCTAGGAGCTCCTACGAGCAGTACTTC. It yields the protein CASSRSSYEQYF. The chain combines TRBV18 with TRBJ2-7; no clear D. This CDR3 has 12 residues. Germline V gene sequence: CDR1 KGHSH, CDR2 LQKENI. Trimming took 6 bases from V and 0 from J, leaving 6 bases between them.